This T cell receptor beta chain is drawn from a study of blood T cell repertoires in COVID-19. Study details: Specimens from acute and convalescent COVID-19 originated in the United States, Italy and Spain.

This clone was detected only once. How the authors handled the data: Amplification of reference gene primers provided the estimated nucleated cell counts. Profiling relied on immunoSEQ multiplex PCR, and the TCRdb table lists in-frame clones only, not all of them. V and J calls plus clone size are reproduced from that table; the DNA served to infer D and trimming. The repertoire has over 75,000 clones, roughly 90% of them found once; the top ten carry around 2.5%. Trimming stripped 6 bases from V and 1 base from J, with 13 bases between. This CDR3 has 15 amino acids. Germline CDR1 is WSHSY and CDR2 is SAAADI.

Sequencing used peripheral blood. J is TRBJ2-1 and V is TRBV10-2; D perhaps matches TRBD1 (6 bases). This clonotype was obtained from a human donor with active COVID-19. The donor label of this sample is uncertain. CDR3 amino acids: CASSSGVGSYNEQFF. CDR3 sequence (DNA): TGCGCCAGCAGCTCAGGGGTAGGGTCCTACAATGAGCAGTTCTTC.